The T cell receptor (beta chain) under discussion was sequenced for a study of human T cells and chemical hapten exposure. Trimming took 0 bases from V and 2 from J, leaving 6 bases between them. Germline assignment: CDR1 LGHNA and CDR2 YNFKEQ. CDR3 size: 14 residues. Time point given: pre-sensitization, week 0. As for treatment: therapeutic diphenylcyclopropenone sensitization with weekly scalp DPC. A few counts support this clonotype. Library preparation tagged each individual cDNA molecule with a unique molecular identifier. MiXCR was run by TCRdb on the RACE reads, yielding one entry per CDR3 protein. The sample lists 350,000 to 450,000 distinct CDR3 sequences, around 5.5% occurring once.

This sample comprised whole blood, obtained in connection with sensitization to the hapten diphenylcyclopropenone (DPC). The TCR was taken from a woman between 45 and 60 years old with alopecia areata. Some clones in this sample may be carry-over from other donors' samples. The rearrangement joins TRBV4-2 to TRBJ2-3, with unresolved D. The CDR3 loop reads CASSQEGFTDTQYF. The DNA of the CDR3 is TGTGCCAGCAGCCAAGAGGGCTTCACAGATACGCAGTATTTT.